Below, 26 T cell receptor beta chains from the same sample are listed, as sequenced in a study of blood T cell repertoires in COVID-19 (dated by TCRdb to between 2020 and 2021). Preparation of the library involved the immunoSEQ multiplex PCR assay. The table comes from immuneACCESS by way of TCRdb, which keeps in-frame sequences with V and J called. Part of the clones is missing from these tables; in studies checked, under half for an unresolved V gene and the rest for unknown reasons. This sample is represented by 200,000 to 250,000 clones; over 65% of them were singletons. The ten largest make up about 3.4% of the sample. The specimen was PBMCs or T cells enriched from blood (not recorded which). The source of these receptors is a woman aged 55 to 70 who had recovered from COVID-19.

This chain connects TRBV2 to TRBJ2-1; 8 bases align to TRBD2. Germline lookup yields CDR1 SNHLY and CDR2 FYNNEI. The V segment lost 2 bases and the J segment 4 bases; nucleotides outside the gene matches: 10. The CDR3 covers 17 residues. The CDR3 is CASSEWGGTRAYNEQFF. The DNA for the CDR3 is TGTGCCAGCAGTGAATGGGGCGGGACTAGGGCATACAATGAGCAGTTCTTC.

This sequence joins TRBV5-6 and TRBJ2-1; the D gene is possibly TRBD2 (5 bases). V was trimmed by 5 bases and J by 0 bases, leaving 18 bases between them. Germline CDR1 and CDR2: SGHDT and YYEEEE. The CDR3 length is 17 residues. CDR3 nucleotides: TGTGCCAGCAGAACCCCCGGGGTGGGAAACTCCTACAATGAGCAGTTCTTC. Amino acids: CASRTPGVGNSYNEQFF.

CDR3 sequence (DNA): TGTGCCATCAGTCCCGGAGGGGGGGCGAGAGACTATGGCTACACCTTC. Translating gives CAISPGGGARDYGYTF. The chain recombines TRBV10-3 with TRBJ1-2, with D possibly matching TRBD1 (6 bases). CDR1 and CDR2 from the germline V gene are ENHRY and SYGVKD. The CDR3 is 16 amino acids. Trimming stripped 5 bases from V and 3 bases from J, with 19 bases between.

V is TRBV6-1 and J is TRBJ2-3; 11 bases are shared with TRBD1. CDR1 is MNHNS, CDR2 SASEGT, per germline. V was pared by 4 bases and J by 6 bases, with 9 bases of the junction left unmatched. The CDR3 length is 16 residues. The CDR3 nucleotides read TGTGCCAGCAGTGGCTTGGGACAGGGGGGGGTGGATACGCAGTATTTT. Encoded protein: CASSGLGQGGVDTQYF.

The V call is TRBV10-2, the J call TRBJ2-1; possible D gene TRBD2, 7 bases. With 1 base removed from V and 5 bases from J, the gap between germline ends came to 21 bases. The CDR3 loop spans 18 amino acids. Germline CDR1 and CDR2: WSHSY and SAAADI. CDR3 sequence reads: CASSELGGGGLPNNEQFF. DNA of the CDR3: TGCGCCAGCAGTGAGTTGGGCGGGGGCGGACTACCGAACAATGAGCAGTTCTTC.

CDR3 DNA sequence: TGTGCCAGCAGCTTGGCTAGCGGGCTACAAGAGACCCAGTACTTC. Its protein product is CASSLASGLQETQYF. The V call is TRBV5-8, the J call TRBJ2-5, with 8 bases that match TRBD2. CDR3 length: 15 amino acids. V was pared by 0 bases and J by 2 bases, with 3 bases of the junction left unmatched. Germline V gene sequence: CDR1 SGHTS, CDR2 YDEGEE. Looking up the rest from reference TRBV5-8 and TRBJ2-5 gives the full variable domain: EAGVTQSPTHLIKTRGQQATLRCSPISGHTSVYWYQQALGLGLQFLLWYDEGEERNRGNFPPRFSGRQFPNYSSELNVNALELEDSALYLCASSLASGLQETQYFGPGTRLLVL.

The chain carries TRBV15 and TRBJ2-7; 7 nucleotides agree with TRBD2. The CDR3 runs to 16 residues. V was clipped by 3 bases and J by 2 bases; unmatched bases: 10. Germline-derived CDR1 and CDR2 are LNHNV and YYDKDF (reference sequence). CDR3 in DNA: TGTGCCACCAGCAGGCCTCGTGGGGCGGGGGCCTACGAGCAGTACTTC. Protein product: CATSRPRGAGAYEQYF.

This clone occurred a few times. The V gene is TRBV7-3, the J gene TRBJ2-1; 12 positions match TRBD2. Germline CDR1 and CDR2: SGHTA and FQGTGA. This CDR3 spans 18 amino acids. V was pared by 1 base and J by 7 bases, with 11 bases of the junction left unmatched. The CDR3 nucleotides read TGTGCCAGCAGCTTAAACTCTCCCGGGACTAGCGGGTCTAATGAGCAGTTCTTC. Encoded protein: CASSLNSPGTSGSNEQFF. Full variable domain (outside the CDR3, taken from reference TRBV7-3 and TRBJ2-1): GAGVSQTPSNKVTEKGKYVELRCDPISGHTALYWYRQSLGQGPEFLIYFQGTGAADDSGLPNDRFFAVRPEGSVSTLKIQRTERGDSAVYLCASSLNSPGTSGSNEQFFGPGTRLTVL.

CDR3 amino acids: CASSLSGGPYNEQFF. As DNA, the CDR3 is TGTGCCAGCAGCTTATCGGGGGGACCTTACAATGAGCAGTTCTTC. The gene calls are TRBV11-3 and TRBJ2-1, with 7 bases that match TRBD2. V trimming: 2 bases; J trimming: 4 bases; junction bases outside the gene matches: 5. CDR1 and CDR2 (germline): SGHNT, YENEEA. This CDR3 spans 15 amino acids.

In its sample, this clone was seen once. The genes are TRBV30 and TRBJ2-1; D is perhaps TRBD2 (5 bases). CDR1 and CDR2 (germline): GTSNPN, SVGIG (reference sequence). CDR3 length: 13 amino acids. The ends were cut back, 0 bases at V and 7 bases at J, with 10 bases in the middle. CDR3 protein: CAWSVQRQNEQFF. CDR3 DNA: TGTGCCTGGAGTGTCCAGCGGCAAAATGAGCAGTTCTTC.

This chain links TRBV7-6 with TRBJ1-3; D uncertain. This CDR3 is built from 19 residues. Trimming took off 2 bases at V and 0 bases at J, with 20 bases between the two ends. CDR1 is SGHVS and CDR2 is FNYEAQ in the germline V gene. The CDR3 is CASSLLSGMRWSSGNTIYF. CDR3 DNA sequence: TGTGCCAGCAGCTTATTGTCGGGTATGCGGTGGAGCTCTGGAAACACCATATATTTT.

The V and J genes are TRBV27 and TRBJ1-1; tentatively, D is TRBD1 (5 bases). CDR3 length: 15 amino acids. Germline CDR1 and CDR2: MNHEY and SMNVEV (reference sequence). V was pared by 6 bases and J by 7 bases, with 21 bases between. CDR3 loop: CASSQVSGGRYEAFF. The CDR3 DNA reads as TGTGCCAGCAGCCAAGTGAGCGGGGGAAGATATGAAGCTTTCTTT.

The V gene is TRBV10-3, the J gene TRBJ1-1, with TRBD1 matching over 10 bases. The germline gives CDR1 ENHRY, CDR2 SYGVKD. This CDR3 spans 14 amino acids. V shed 7 bases and J 6 bases; nucleotides not matched to a gene: 8. CDR3 amino acids: CAITGQGVDAEAFF. The CDR3 DNA sequence: TGTGCCATCACAGGACAGGGGGTTGATGCTGAAGCTTTCTTT.

The chain recombines TRBV30 with TRBJ2-1, with 7 nucleotides matching TRBD2. This CDR3 spans 14 amino acids. CDR1 and CDR2 from the germline V gene are GTSNPN and SVGIG (reference sequence). V was clipped by 0 bases and J by 6 bases; unmatched bases: 5. CDR3 amino acids: CAWSVGGSSNEQFF. As DNA, the CDR3 is TGTGCCTGGAGTGTCGGCGGGAGTTCCAATGAGCAGTTCTTC. Filled out from reference TRBV30 and TRBJ2-1, the complete variable domain reads SQTIHQWPATLVQPVGSPLSLECTVEGTSNPNLYWYRQAAGRGLQLLFYSVGIGQISSEVPQNLSASRPQDRQFILSSKKLLLSDSGFYLCAWSVGGSSNEQFFGPGTRLTVL.

V and J are TRBV27 and TRBJ2-2, with D possibly being TRBD2 (5 bases). In germline, CDR1 is MNHEY, CDR2 SMNVEV (reference sequence). There are 14 residues in the CDR3. Trimming took off 10 bases at V and 0 bases at J, with 12 bases between the two ends. The CDR3: CATQMGANTGELFF. The CDR3 DNA follows: TGTGCCACCCAAATGGGAGCGAACACCGGGGAGCTGTTTTTT.

This chain joins TRBV7-9 and TRBJ2-1; the D gene is possibly TRBD2 (5 bases). The CDR3 loop spans 16 amino acids. V lost 2 bases to trimming and J lost 4 bases, with 15 bases between them. The germline V gene encodes CDR1 SEHNR and CDR2 FQNEAQ (reference sequence). The CDR3 sequence: CASSLLPPSGYNEQFF. CDR3 nucleotides: TGTGCCAGCAGCTTACTTCCCCCCTCGGGGTACAATGAGCAGTTCTTC.

The V gene is TRBV14, the J gene TRBJ1-1; D uncertain. There are 14 residues in the CDR3. From germline, CDR1 is SGHDN and CDR2 FVKESK. V dropped 4 bases and J dropped 3 bases, with 12 bases sitting between them. As DNA, the CDR3 is TGTGCCAGCAGCCTCCCTCGGCAGGACACTGAAGCTTTCTTT. Its translation is CASSLPRQDTEAFF.

The chain uses TRBV15 and TRBJ1-2; D remains unclear. Trimming cost V 0 bases and J 2 bases, with 7 bases left between them. The CDR3 spans 14 residues. Germline V gene sequence: CDR1 LNHNV, CDR2 YYDKDF (reference sequence). The CDR3 DNA follows: TGTGCCACCAGCAGAGATCGGGTAAACTATGGCTACACCTTC. Translation gives CATSRDRVNYGYTF.

This clone was detected once. The V call is TRBV4-2, the J call TRBJ1-2; D perhaps matches TRBD1 (5 bases). The CDR3 spans 15 residues. Trimming left V 0 bases short and J 4 bases short, with 12 bases between. Per the germline V gene, CDR1 is LGHNA and CDR2 is YNFKEQ. The CDR3 reads CASSQDRAGFYGYTF. CDR3 bases: TGTGCCAGCAGCCAAGATCGAGCAGGGTTCTATGGCTACACCTTC.

The rearrangement uses TRBV6-6 and TRBJ1-1; D is perhaps TRBD1 (6 bases). Trimming left V 10 bases short and J 2 bases short, with 14 bases between. The length of the CDR3 is 13 residues. The germline V gene has CDR1 MNHNY and CDR2 SVGAGI (reference sequence). DNA of the CDR3: TGTGCCATTTCAGGGGAGGGAAACACTGAAGCTTTCTTT. It codes for CAISGEGNTEAFF.

This chain joins TRBV12-5 and TRBJ2-7; D uncertain. The CDR3 is 12 residues long. Deletions cut 2 bases from V and 1 base from J, with 3 bases between. Germline lookup yields CDR1 LGHNT and CDR2 FRNRAP. CDR3 sequence: CASGLLSYEQYF. As DNA, the CDR3 is TGTGCTAGTGGTTTGCTTTCCTACGAGCAGTACTTC.

The rearrangement links TRBV5-4 to TRBJ2-5; 9 positions agree with TRBD1. The V segment lost 5 bases and the J segment 5 bases; nucleotides outside the gene matches: 10. The CDR3 runs to 15 residues. Germline CDR1 SGHNT, CDR2 YYREEE (reference sequence). The CDR3 region has the DNA TGTGCCAGCAGTCGTTTTACAGGGGGCACGGAGACCCAGTACTTC. Translated: CASSRFTGGTETQYF.

V is TRBV11-1 and J is TRBJ2-1; 14 bases fit TRBD2. CDR3 size: 15 residues. CDR1 is SGHAT and CDR2 is FQDESV in the germline V gene (reference sequence). V shed 5 bases, J shed 9 bases, and the junction held 6 bases outside the gene matches. CDR3 in amino acids: CASSLGLAGDGEQFF. The CDR3 DNA sequence: TGTGCCAGCAGCCTGGGACTAGCGGGAGATGGTGAGCAGTTCTTC.

The chain has TRBV5-1 and TRBJ1-2; a possible D gene is TRBD1 (6 bases). There are 16 residues in the CDR3. Germline V CDR1 and CDR2: SGHRS, YFSETQ. V was shortened by 3 bases and J by 5 bases, with 20 bases between the two germline ends. The CDR3 here is CASSSGGGGVGYGYTF. CDR3 bases: TGCGCCAGCAGCTCCGGTGGGGGGGGCGTCGGGTATGGCTACACCTTC.

The chain carries TRBV19 and TRBJ2-4; TRBD1 is a possible D gene (6 bases). The CDR3 consists of 12 residues. The V gene lost 3 bases and the J gene lost 8 bases, with 8 bases spanning the gap. The germline CDR1 and CDR2 sequences are LNHDA and SQIVND (reference sequence). The chain's CDR3 is CASSIRGDIQYF. The DNA for the CDR3 is TGTGCCAGTAGTATCAGGGGAGACATTCAGTACTTC.

The chain uses TRBV2 and TRBJ2-5; 14 bases are a match to TRBD2. The CDR3 has 15 amino acids. CDR1 and CDR2 from the germline V gene are SNHLY and FYNNEI. The J segment lost 5 bases and the V segment lost 6 bases, leaving 5 bases of the junction unmatched. CDR3 nucleotide sequence: TGTGCCAGCAGGGGACTAGCGGGGGTTCGCGAGACCCAGTACTTC. Residues: CASRGLAGVRETQYF.